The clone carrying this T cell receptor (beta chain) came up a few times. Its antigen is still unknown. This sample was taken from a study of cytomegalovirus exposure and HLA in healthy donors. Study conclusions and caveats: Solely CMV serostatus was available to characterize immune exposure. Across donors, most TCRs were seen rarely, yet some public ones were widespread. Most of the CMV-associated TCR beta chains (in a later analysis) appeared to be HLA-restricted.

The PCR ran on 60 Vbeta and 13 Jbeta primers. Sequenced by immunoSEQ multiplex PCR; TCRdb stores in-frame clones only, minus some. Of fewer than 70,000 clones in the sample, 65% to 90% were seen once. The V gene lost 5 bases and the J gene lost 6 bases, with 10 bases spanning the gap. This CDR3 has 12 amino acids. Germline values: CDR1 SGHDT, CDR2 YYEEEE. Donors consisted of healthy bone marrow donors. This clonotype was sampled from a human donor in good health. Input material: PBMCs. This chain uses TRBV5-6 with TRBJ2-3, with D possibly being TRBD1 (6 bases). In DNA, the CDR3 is TGTGCCAGCAGTCCAGGGGTCGATACGCAGTATTTT. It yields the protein CASSPGVDTQYF.